The 9 T cell receptor beta chains presented below share a single source sample, sequenced in a study of T cells in localized non-small cell lung cancer (TCRdb year 2020). The library was generated by the immunoSEQ multiplex PCR assay. In TCRdb, the immuneACCESS table is reduced to in-frame sequences with V and J assigned. These tables do not hold every clone; where another copy was compared, an unresolved V gene accounts for under half, and the others remain unexplained. The sample table contains 20,000 to 25,000 clones; only one count was recorded for about 90% of them. The ten largest make up roughly an eighth of the sample. Material: PBMCs, obtained before any cancer treatment. The receptors were sampled from a man aged 35-69 years with stage II squamous cell lung carcinoma.

The chain has TRBV16 and TRBJ1-6, with D perhaps matching TRBD1 (5 bases). Germline lookup yields CDR1 KGHSY and CDR2 FQNENV. Trimming pared 0 bases from V and 10 bases from J, leaving 13 bases between. The CDR3 runs to 15 residues. CDR3 sequence: CASSQSVQEGSPLHF. For the CDR3, the DNA is TGTGCCAGCAGCCAATCGGTACAGGAGGGGTCACCCCTCCACTTT. The whole variable domain, filled in from reference TRBV16 and TRBJ1-6, reads GEEVAQTPKHLVRGEGQKAKLYCAPIKGHSYVFWYQQVLKNEFKFLISFQNENVFDETGMPKERFSAKCLPNSPCSLEIQATKLEDSAVYFCASSQSVQEGSPLHFGNGTRLTVT.

The chain has TRBV5-1 and TRBJ1-1; TRBD1 matches 8 bases. V lost 1 base and J lost 8; bases outside the gene matches: 4. The CDR3 contains 13 residues. Germline V gives CDR1 SGHRS, CDR2 YFSETQ. The CDR3 is CASSLWTGWEAFF. CDR3 nucleotides: TGCGCCAGCAGCTTGTGGACAGGGTGGGAAGCTTTCTTT.

The CDR3 DNA follows: TGTGCCAGCAGCTTAGAAGACAGGGGTCCCCCCACAGATACGCAGTATTTT. It specifies CASSLEDRGPPTDTQYF. The V gene is TRBV7-3, the J gene TRBJ2-3; 8 bases line up with TRBD1. CDR1 is SGHTA, CDR2 FQGTGA, per germline. V dropped 2 bases and J dropped 2; count of bases not matched to a gene: 9. The CDR3 totals 17 residues.

The chain employs TRBV10-2 and TRBJ1-6; no clear D gene. The germline V gene encodes CDR1 WSHSY and CDR2 SAAADI. V lost 6 bases to trimming and J lost 8 bases, with 17 bases between them. The CDR3 covers 15 residues. The CDR3 reads CASREAGGLDSPLHF. In nucleotides, the CDR3 is TGCGCCAGCAGAGAGGCGGGAGGGTTGGATTCACCCCTCCACTTT.

V usage is TRBV7-2 and J usage is TRBJ2-5, with a weak D call TRBD2 (5 bases). V was clipped by 0 bases and J by 5 bases, with 13 bases between them. CDR3 length: 15 residues. The germline V gene encodes CDR1 SGHTA and CDR2 FQGNSA. The CDR3 region is CASSLARAGGETQYF. The CDR3 DNA reads TGTGCCAGCAGCTTAGCTCGCGCGGGCGGTGAGACCCAGTACTTC.

The chain combines TRBV6-5 with TRBJ2-4, with D perhaps TRBD1 (5 bases). The CDR3 covers 13 residues. The germline CDR1 and CDR2 sequences are MNHEY and SVGAGI. Trimming removed 6 bases at V and 3 bases at J, with 9 bases between. Here the CDR3 DNA reads TGTGCCAGCAGGGACACCCTCAAAAACATTCAGTACTTC. Encoded protein: CASRDTLKNIQYF.

The rearrangement uses TRBV11-3 and TRBJ2-3, with 8 bases identical to TRBD2. V was clipped by 3 bases and J by 2 bases; unmatched bases: 4. CDR1 is SGHNT and CDR2 is YENEEA in the germline V gene. The CDR3 spans 15 residues. For the CDR3, the DNA is TGTGCCAGCAGCTTCGGCGGGGGGAACACAGATACGCAGTATTTT. This gives the protein CASSFGGGNTDTQYF.

Comment on this clone: At one boundary the junction diverges from the germline segment, which might be a read error. The rearrangement uses TRBV19 and TRBJ1-1, with D unresolved. The germline V gene has CDR1 LNHDA and CDR2 SQIVND (reference sequence). The CDR3 has 13 residues. This chain's CDR3 is CASSVEGNTEAFF. CDR3 DNA: TGTGCCAGTAGTGTAGAGGGTAACACTGAAGCTTTCTTT. Full variable domain (missing parts from reference TRBV19 and TRBJ1-1): DGGITQSPKYLFRKEGQNVTLSCEQNLNHDAMYWYRQDPGQGLRLIYYSQIVNDFQKGDIAEGYSVSREKKESFPLTVTSAQKNPTAFYLCASSVEGNTEAFFGQGTRLTVV.

This clone is a singleton in its sample. This sequence joins TRBV27 and TRBJ1-1; TRBD1 matches 8 bases. Unmatched junction bases numbered 9, after V lost 5 bases and J lost 7 bases. The germline V gene encodes CDR1 MNHEY and CDR2 SMNVEV (reference sequence). The CDR3 sequence is 14 residues long. The CDR3 protein is CASSTTGGGGEAFF. CDR3 in DNA: TGTGCCAGCAGTACTACAGGGGGAGGAGGTGAAGCTTTCTTT.